Below, 13 T cell receptor beta chains from the same sample are listed, as sequenced in a study of T cell clones after liver transplantation. Sequenced by immunoSEQ multiplex PCR; TCRdb stores in-frame clones only, minus some. The table lists 50,000 or so clones, more than 65% of them singletons. The material was CD4+ T cells from blood, obtained 54 months after liver transplant. The receptors were gathered from a human patient who received a liver transplant. Some of the T cells may derive from the graft donor.

This clone has a handful of counts. V gene TRBV5-1 combines with J gene TRBJ2-5; possibly TRBD1 for D (6 bases). CDR1 is SGHRS, CDR2 YFSETQ, per germline. There are 11 residues in the CDR3. The V and J ends lost 6 bases and 3 bases respectively, with 6 bases between them. CDR3 nucleotide sequence: TGCGCCAGCAAGGGGGAAGAGACCCAGTACTTC. This gives the protein CASKGEETQYF.

The genes are TRBV10-1 and TRBJ2-3; D ambiguous. V was shortened by 2 bases and J by 1 base, with 4 bases between the two germline ends. Germline loops: CDR1 WNHNN, CDR2 SYGVQD (reference sequence). The CDR3 is 13 amino acids. DNA for the CDR3: TGCGCCAGCAGTGAGGACGGCACAGATACGCAGTATTTT. It translates to CASSEDGTDTQYF.

The rearrangement links TRBV10-1 to TRBJ2-7; the D call may be TRBD1 or TRBD2 (5 bases each). This CDR3 spans 14 amino acids. Trimming pared 8 bases from V and 5 bases from J, leaving 19 bases between. CDR1 is WNHNN and CDR2 is SYGVQD in the germline V gene (reference sequence). CDR3 sequence: CASSPGNWDHEQYF. The CDR3 DNA is TGCGCCAGCTCCCCCGGGAACTGGGACCACGAGCAGTACTTC.

The chain is built from TRBV21-1 and TRBJ2-7; TRBD1 was called by the table and not checked on the DNA. TRBV21-1 is a documented pseudogene. The CDR3 contains 15 residues. In nucleotides, the CDR3 is TGTGCCAGCCCACTTCGGGGACAGGGCTCCTACGAGCAGTACTTC. Its protein is CASPLRGQGSYEQYF.

The CDR3: CASSFGLYTEAFF. The DNA for the CDR3 is TGTGCCAGCAGTTTCGGACTGTACACTGAAGCTTTCTTT. This sequence joins TRBV9 and TRBJ1-1; no clear D gene. CDR1 is SGDLS and CDR2 is YYNGEE in the germline V gene. The CDR3 is 13 amino acids. V lost 5 bases, J lost 3 bases, and 11 bases lay in between. The full variable domain, in which reference TRBV9 and TRBJ1-1 provide the parts outside the CDR3, is DSGVTQTPKHLITATGQRVTLRCSPRSGDLSVYWYQQSLDQGLQFLIQYYNGEERAKGNILERFSAQQFPDLHSELNLSSLELGDSALYFCASSFGLYTEAFFGQGTRLTVV.

The chain links TRBV2 to TRBJ2-3, with no clear D. Trimming took off 6 bases at V and 0 bases at J, with 10 bases between the two ends. This CDR3 has 14 amino acids. The V gene's germline CDR1 is SNHLY and CDR2 FYNNEI. In DNA, the CDR3 is TGTGCCAGCAGCGATCGGAGTAGCACAGATACGCAGTATTTT. Its protein product is CASSDRSSTDTQYF. Combining the CDR3 with reference TRBV2 and TRBJ2-3 gives the whole variable domain EPEVTQTPSHQVTQMGQEVILRCVPISNHLYFYWYRQILGQKVEFLVSFYNNEISEKSEIFDDQFSVERPDGSNFTLKIRSTKLEDSAMYFCASSDRSSTDTQYFGPGTRLTVL.

The chain uses TRBV11-3 and TRBJ1-1, with unresolved D. Germline lookup yields CDR1 SGHNT and CDR2 YENEEA. This CDR3 region has 13 residues. V lost 0 bases and J lost 4, with 6 bases in between. CDR3: CASSLDGGTEAFF. The CDR3 nucleotides are TGTGCCAGCAGCTTAGATGGCGGCACTGAAGCTTTCTTT.

This chain connects TRBV7-3 to TRBJ2-7; 8 positions match TRBD2. The V gene end was trimmed by 5 bases and the J gene end by 0 bases; junction bases not matched to a gene: 6. The CDR3 totals 15 residues. The germline CDR1 and CDR2 sequences are SGHTA and FQGTGA. DNA for the CDR3: TGTGCCAGCAGCCCATCGGGGGGGAGCTCCTACGAGCAGTACTTC. This gives the protein CASSPSGGSSYEQYF.

The chain recombines TRBV2 with TRBJ1-2; D not certain. The germline V gene encodes CDR1 SNHLY and CDR2 FYNNEI. Trimming pared 6 bases from V and 8 bases from J, leaving 13 bases between. CDR3 size: 12 residues. The CDR3 DNA follows: TGTGCCAGCAGGATCGGACTGACGGGCTACACCTTC. This sequence encodes CASRIGLTGYTF.

The chain joins TRBV30 to TRBJ1-2; the D gene is possibly TRBD1 (5 bases). CDR1 and CDR2 from the germline V gene are GTSNPN and SVGIG (reference sequence). The V end was cut by 5 bases, the J end by 7 bases, with 20 bases between. The CDR3 spans 14 residues. CDR3 DNA: TGTGCCTGGTCGGGCGGGGGGGACGGCGGTGGCTACACCTTC. Encoded protein: CAWSGGGDGGGYTF. The full variable domain, in which reference TRBV30 and TRBJ1-2 provide the parts outside the CDR3, is SQTIHQWPATLVQPVGSPLSLECTVEGTSNPNLYWYRQAAGRGLQLLFYSVGIGQISSEVPQNLSASRPQDRQFILSSKKLLLSDSGFYLCAWSGGGDGGGYTFGSGTRLTVV.

This chain connects TRBV10-1 to TRBJ1-1; a possible D gene is TRBD1 (6 bases). Deletions cut 4 bases from V and 1 base from J, with 25 bases between. CDR1 is WNHNN and CDR2 is SYGVQD in the germline V gene (reference sequence). The CDR3 has 19 residues. CDR3 sequence reads: CASSAPRPGTSGGNTEAFF. The CDR3 coding sequence is TGCGCCAGCAGTGCCCCTCGTCCGGGGACATCCGGGGGGAACACTGAAGCTTTCTTT.

The CDR3 sequence: CASSARTGYTDTQYF. CDR3 DNA: TGTGCCAGCAGTGCGAGGACCGGATACACAGATACGCAGTATTTT. V is TRBV27 and J is TRBJ2-3, with D uncertain. V lost 5 bases to trimming and J lost 2 bases, with 14 bases between them. The CDR3 runs to 15 residues. From germline, CDR1 is MNHEY and CDR2 SMNVEV (reference sequence).

The V and J genes are TRBV4-2 and TRBJ1-1; 10 bases agree with TRBD1. With V trimmed by 3 bases and J by 1 base, 5 bases remained unmatched. The germline gives CDR1 LGHNA, CDR2 YNFKEQ. The CDR3 is made up of 16 amino acids. The CDR3 nucleotides read TGTGCCAGCAGCCAGAGGGACAGGGGAACGAACACTGAAGCTTTCTTT. Protein product: CASSQRDRGTNTEAFF.